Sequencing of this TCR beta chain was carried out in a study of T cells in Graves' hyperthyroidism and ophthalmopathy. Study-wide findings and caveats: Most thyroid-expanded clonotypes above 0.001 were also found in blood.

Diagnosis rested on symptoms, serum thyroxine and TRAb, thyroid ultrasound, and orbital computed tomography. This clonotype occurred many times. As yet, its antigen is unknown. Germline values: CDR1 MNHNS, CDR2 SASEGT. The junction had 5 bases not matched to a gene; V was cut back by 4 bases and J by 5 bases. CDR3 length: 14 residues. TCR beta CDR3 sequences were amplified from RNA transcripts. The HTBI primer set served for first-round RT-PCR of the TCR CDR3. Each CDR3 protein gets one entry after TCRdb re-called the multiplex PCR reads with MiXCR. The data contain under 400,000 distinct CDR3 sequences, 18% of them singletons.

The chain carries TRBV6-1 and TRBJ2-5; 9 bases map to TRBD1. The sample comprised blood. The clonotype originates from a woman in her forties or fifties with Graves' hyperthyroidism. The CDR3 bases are TGTGCCAGCAGTGCGATGGACAGGGGTGAGACCCAGTACTTC. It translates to CASSAMDRGETQYF.